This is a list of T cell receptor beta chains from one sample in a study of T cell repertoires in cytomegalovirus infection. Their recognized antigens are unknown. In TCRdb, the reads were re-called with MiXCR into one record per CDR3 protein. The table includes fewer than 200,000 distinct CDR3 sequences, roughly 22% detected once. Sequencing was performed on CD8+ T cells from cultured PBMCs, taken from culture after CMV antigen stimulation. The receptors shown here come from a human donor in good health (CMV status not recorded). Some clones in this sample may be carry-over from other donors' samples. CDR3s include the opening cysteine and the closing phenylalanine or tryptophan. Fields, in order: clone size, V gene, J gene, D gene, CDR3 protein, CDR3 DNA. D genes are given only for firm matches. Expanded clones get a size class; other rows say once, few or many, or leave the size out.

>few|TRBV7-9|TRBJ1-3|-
CASSAPGRTGNTIYF
TGTGCCAGCAGCGCTCCTGGCAGGACGGGAAACACCATATATTTT
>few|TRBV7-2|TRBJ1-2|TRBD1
CASSPGQGLYGYTF
TGTGCCAGCAGCCCAGGACAGGGCTTATATGGCTACACCTTC
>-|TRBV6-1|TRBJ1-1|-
CASRGQGGNTEAFF
TGTGCCAGCAGGGGTCAGGGCGGAAACACTGAAGCTTTCTTT
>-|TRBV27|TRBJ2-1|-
CASLSSYNEQFF
TGTGCCAGCTTGAGCTCCTACAATGAGCAGTTCTTC
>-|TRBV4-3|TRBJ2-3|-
CASSQPSEGGPGDTQYF
TGCGCCAGCAGCCAGCCTAGCGAAGGGGGTCCCGGAGATACGCAGTATTTT
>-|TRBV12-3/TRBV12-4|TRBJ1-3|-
CASSLLNGENGNTIYF
TGTGCCAGCAGTTTACTTAACGGGGAGAATGGAAACACCATATATTTT
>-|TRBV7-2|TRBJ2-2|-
CASSLFTGTGELFF
TGTGCCAGCAGCTTATTTACAGGGACCGGGGAGCTGTTTTTT
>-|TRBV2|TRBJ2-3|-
CASSDGMAGDTQYF
TGTGCCAGCAGTGACGGTATGGCGGGAGATACGCAGTATTTT
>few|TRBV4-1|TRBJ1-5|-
CASSHAIESNQPQHF
TGCGCCAGCAGCCATGCGATCGAGAGCAATCAGCCCCAGCATTTT
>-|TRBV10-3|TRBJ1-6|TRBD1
CAISDFGQGGSSSPLHF
TGTGCCATCAGTGATTTCGGACAGGGGGGAAGTAGTTCACCCCTCCACTTT
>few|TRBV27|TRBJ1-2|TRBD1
CASGTGAVGYTF
TGTGCCAGCGGCACAGGGGCCGTCGGCTACACCTTC
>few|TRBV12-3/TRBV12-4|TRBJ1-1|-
CASSYYTNTEAFF
TGTGCCAGCAGTTATTACACGAACACTGAAGCTTTCTTT
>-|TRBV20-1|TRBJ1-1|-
CSAREEGQRRAFF
TGCAGTGCTAGAGAGGAGGGGCAAAGAAGAGCTTTCTTT
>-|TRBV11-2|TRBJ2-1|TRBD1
CASSLIMGQGAINEQFF
TGTGCCAGCAGCTTAATTATGGGACAGGGGGCAATAAATGAGCAGTTCTTC
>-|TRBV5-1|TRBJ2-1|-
CASSALLGDEQFF
TGCGCCAGCAGCGCCTTGCTAGGCGATGAGCAGTTCTTC
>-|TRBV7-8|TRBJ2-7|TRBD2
CASSFPRTSNYEQYF
TGTGCCAGCAGCTTCCCCCGGACTAGCAACTACGAGCAGTACTTC
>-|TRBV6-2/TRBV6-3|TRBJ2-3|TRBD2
CASSRGGAGTDTQYF
TGTGCCAGCAGTCGGGGGGGGGCCGGCACAGATACGCAGTATTTT
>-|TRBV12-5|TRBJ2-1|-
CASGLSQEQFF
TGTGCTAGTGGTTTAAGCCAGGAGCAGTTCTTC
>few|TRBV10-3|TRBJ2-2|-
CAISDPRGGTGELFF
TGTGCCATCAGTGACCCCCGTGGGGGCACTGGGGAGCTGTTTTTT
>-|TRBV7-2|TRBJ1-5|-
CASSPGGTFYQPQHF
TGTGCCAGCAGTCCTGGTGGGACCTTTTATCAGCCCCAGCATTTT
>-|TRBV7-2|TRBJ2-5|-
CASSLVFLGETQYF
TGTGCCAGCAGCTTAGTGTTTCTGGGGGAGACCCAGTACTTC
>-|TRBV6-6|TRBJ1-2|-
CASSYAERDGYTF
TGTGCCAGCAGTTACGCAGAAAGAGATGGCTACACCTTC
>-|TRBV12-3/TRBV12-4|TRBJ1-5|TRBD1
CASRPGTGGSQPQHF
TGTGCCAGCAGGCCCGGGACAGGGGGATCTCAGCCCCAGCATTTT
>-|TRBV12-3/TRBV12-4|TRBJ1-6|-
CASRSGQTNSPLHF
TGTGCCAGCAGGAGCGGACAGACTAATTCACCCCTCCACTTT
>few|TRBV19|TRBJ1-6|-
CASSIAGPKINSPLHF
TGTGCCAGTAGTATAGCAGGGCCGAAGATCAATTCACCCCTCCACTTT
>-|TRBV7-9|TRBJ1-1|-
CASRGVGDMNTEAFF
TGTGCCAGCAGGGGGGTTGGAGACATGAACACTGAAGCTTTCTTT
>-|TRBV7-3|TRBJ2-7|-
CASSLRRYEQYF
TGTGCCAGCAGCTTAAGGAGGTACGAGCAGTACTTC
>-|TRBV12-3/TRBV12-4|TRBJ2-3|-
CASSWDTDTQYF
TGTGCCAGCAGTTGGGACACAGATACGCAGTATTTT
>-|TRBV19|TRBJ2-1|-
CAVGWDRDNEQFF
TGTGCCGTAGGATGGGACCGAGACAATGAGCAGTTCTTC
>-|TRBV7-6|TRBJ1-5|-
CASSLWAGQPQHF
TGTGCCAGCAGCTTATGGGCGGGACAGCCCCAGCATTTT
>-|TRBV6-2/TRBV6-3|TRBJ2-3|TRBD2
CASSSTSPERGTDTQYF
TGTGCCAGCAGTTCGACCTCCCCAGAGCGGGGGACAGATACGCAGTATTTT
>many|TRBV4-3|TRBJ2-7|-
CASSQDWTYEQYF
TGCGCCAGCAGCCAAGATTGGACCTACGAGCAGTACTTC
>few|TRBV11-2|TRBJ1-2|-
CASSSYTGPNVDGYTF
TGTGCCAGCAGTTCATACACCGGGCCAAACGTCGATGGCTACACCTTC
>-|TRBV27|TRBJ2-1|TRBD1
CASSLSNEGANEQFF
TGTGCCAGCAGTTTATCGAACGAGGGGGCGAATGAGCAGTTCTTC
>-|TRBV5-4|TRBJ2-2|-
CASRPQGSHTGELFF
TGTGCCAGCAGGCCACAGGGTAGCCACACCGGGGAGCTGTTTTTT
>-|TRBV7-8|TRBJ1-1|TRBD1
CASSSRGYDTEAFF
TGTGCCAGCAGCAGCAGGGGGTACGACACTGAAGCTTTCTTT
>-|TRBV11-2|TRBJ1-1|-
CASSLIGGGALNTEAFF
TGTGCCAGCAGCTTAATAGGGGGAGGGGCTCTGAACACTGAAGCTTTCTTT
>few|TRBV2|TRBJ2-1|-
CASSEGQGLNGEQFF
TGTGCCAGCAGCGAGGGGCAGGGGCTGAACGGAGAGCAGTTCTTC
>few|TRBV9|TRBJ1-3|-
CASSVVGDGNTIYF
TGTGCCAGCAGCGTAGTGGGGGATGGAAACACCATATATTTT
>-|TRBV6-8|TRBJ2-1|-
CASSYLATGDREQFF
TGTGCCAGCAGTTACTTGGCGACAGGTGACCGCGAGCAGTTCTTC
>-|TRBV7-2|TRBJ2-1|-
CASSLRGAYNEQFF
TGTGCCAGCAGCTTGCGGGGCGCTTACAATGAGCAGTTCTTC
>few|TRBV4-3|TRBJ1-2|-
CASSPFGTTDGYTF
TGCGCCAGCAGCCCATTCGGAACAACGGATGGCTACACCTTC
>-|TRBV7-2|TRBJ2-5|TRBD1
CASSPIDRGPQETQYF
TGTGCCAGCAGCCCCATCGACAGGGGTCCCCAAGAGACCCAGTACTTC
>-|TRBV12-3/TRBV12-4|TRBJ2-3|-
CASAWVGLADTQYF
TGTGCCAGCGCCTGGGTAGGACTGGCAGATACGCAGTATTTT
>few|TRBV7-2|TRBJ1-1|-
CASSLRNLRGLDTEAFF
TGTGCCAGCAGCTTACGGAATTTGAGGGGGTTGGACACTGAAGCTTTCTTT
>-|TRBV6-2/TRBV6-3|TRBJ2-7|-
CASSYSIGKTYEQYF
TGTGCCAGCAGTTATAGTATCGGGAAAACCTACGAGCAGTACTTC
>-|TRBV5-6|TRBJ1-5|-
CASSASGHDQPQHF
TGTGCCAGCAGCGCTTCAGGGCACGATCAGCCCCAGCATTTT
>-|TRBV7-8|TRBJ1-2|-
CASSYIGGEEGYTF
TGTGCCAGCAGCTATATCGGTGGGGAAGAGGGCTACACCTTC
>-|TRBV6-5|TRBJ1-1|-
CASSYSPGAKAFF
TGTGCCAGCAGTTACTCTCCGGGAGCAAAAGCTTTCTTT
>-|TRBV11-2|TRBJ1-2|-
CASSLFVGGSENYGYTF
TGTGCCAGCAGCTTATTTGTCGGGGGGTCGGAAAACTATGGCTACACCTTC
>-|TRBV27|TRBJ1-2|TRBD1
CASSARGHGYTF
TGTGCCAGCAGTGCCAGGGGGCATGGCTACACCTTC
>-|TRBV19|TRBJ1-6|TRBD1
CASSIQGGSSPLHF
TGTGCCAGTAGTATACAGGGGGGGAGTTCACCCCTCCACTTT
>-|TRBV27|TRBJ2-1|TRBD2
CASSLSGGAYEQFF
TGTGCCAGCAGCCTTAGCGGGGGGGCCTATGAGCAGTTCTTC